A single sample gave rise to the 20 T cell receptor beta chains below, sequenced in a study of beta chain features in type 1 diabetes. Reverse transcription of all isolated RNA meant that expressed TCRB transcripts were sequenced. Only in-frame clones appear in the TCRdb table, and some are missing; sequencing was by immunoSEQ multiplex PCR. The sample yields hundreds of thousands of clones, over 65% seen once. The specimen sequenced was naive CD4+ T cells from blood. The source is a man aged 30 to 45 in good health.

V gene TRBV7-9 combines with J gene TRBJ2-1; 9 bases map to TRBD2. V lost 4 bases and J lost 7; bases outside the gene matches: 2. The CDR3 consists of 13 residues. Germline lookup yields CDR1 SEHNR and CDR2 FQNEAQ (reference sequence). The CDR3 DNA is TGTGCCAGCAGCTCCCTAGCGGGGAATGAGCAGTTCTTC. This translates into CASSSLAGNEQFF.

Note on this clone: One end of the junction is discordant with germline, which a read error may explain. The chain carries TRBV9 and TRBJ2-7; the D gene is possibly TRBD2 (5 bases). The CDR3 runs 10 residues. CDR1 and CDR2 from the germline V gene are SGDLS and YYNGEE. The CDR3 nucleotides read TGTGCCAGCAGCTCCAGAGGGCCGGAATTC. Protein sequence: CASSSRGPEF.

The V and J genes are TRBV9 and TRBJ2-1; D unclear. CDR3 size: 13 residues. Germline V lookup: CDR1 SGDLS, CDR2 YYNGEE. The V and J ends lost 0 bases and 5 bases respectively, with 6 bases between them. As DNA, the CDR3 is TGTGCCAGCAGCGTAGAGCGCAACAATGAGCAGTTCTTC. Its protein is CASSVERNNEQFF.

V and J are TRBV30 and TRBJ2-7, with a tentative D call TRBD1 (6 bases). CDR1 GTSNPN and CDR2 SVGIG come from the germline V gene (reference sequence). The CDR3 has 12 residues. V was pared by 8 bases and J by 5 bases, with 16 bases between. CDR3 loop: CAGTVQGNEQYF. The DNA of the CDR3 is TGTGCCGGCACCGTACAGGGAAACGAGCAGTACTTC.

This clone was picked up a small number of times. The chain has TRBV29-1 and TRBJ2-7, with 7 bases aligning to TRBD1. The CDR3 contains 13 residues. The germline V gene encodes CDR1 SQVTM and CDR2 ANQGSEA. V trimming: 7 bases; J trimming: 0 bases; junction bases outside the gene matches: 6. Written as DNA, the CDR3 is TGCAGCGCCCGACAGGGAAGCTCCTACGAGCAGTACTTC. Translating gives CSARQGSSYEQYF.

J is TRBJ2-1 and V is TRBV28; TRBD1 might be the D (6 bases). Looked up from germline, CDR1 is MDHEN and CDR2 is SYDVKM. There are 16 residues in the CDR3. The V end lost 6 bases, the J end lost 5 bases, and 20 bases lay between the germline ends. In nucleotides, the CDR3 is TGTGCCAGCAGCTATACCCCTGGACGGACAGACAATGAGCAGTTCTTC. Amino acid sequence: CASSYTPGRTDNEQFF.

This CDR3 reads CASSPGQVLIGELFF. In nucleotides, the CDR3 is TGTGCCAGCAGCCCGGGACAGGTCCTCATCGGGGAGCTGTTTTTT. The chain combines TRBV5-6 with TRBJ2-2; 8 positions agree with TRBD1. After removal of 4 bases from V and 7 bases from J, the junction contained 9 bases not matched to a gene. The germline gives CDR1 SGHDT, CDR2 YYEEEE. The CDR3 spans 15 residues.

The rearrangement links TRBV7-9 to TRBJ1-2, with a weak D call TRBD1 (6 bases). Germline CDR1 SEHNR, CDR2 FQNEAQ (reference sequence). Trimming removed 8 bases at V and 8 bases at J, with 18 bases between. There are 13 residues in the CDR3. As DNA, the CDR3 is TGTGCCAGCCACCGACAGGCCTTGTGGGGCTACACCTTC. It is translated as CASHRQALWGYTF. The full variable domain, in which reference TRBV7-9 and TRBJ1-2 provide the parts outside the CDR3, is DTGVSQNPRHKITKRGQNVTFRCDPISEHNRLYWYRQTLGQGPEFLTYFQNEAQLEKSRLLSDRFSAERPKGSFSTLEIQRTEQGDSAMYLCASHRQALWGYTFGSGTRLTVV.

V and J are TRBV7-2 and TRBJ2-5, with D possibly being TRBD2 (5 bases). Germline V gives CDR1 SGHTA, CDR2 FQGNSA. The V and J ends lost 5 bases and 5 bases respectively, with 18 bases between them. The CDR3 covers 15 residues. The CDR3 nucleotides read TGTGCCAGCAGCCTTCAAGGACTCCCCGGGGAGACCCAGTACTTC. Its translation: CASSLQGLPGETQYF.

The chain combines TRBV11-3 with TRBJ1-1; no definite D call. The germline V gene encodes CDR1 SGHNT and CDR2 YENEEA. V gave up 2 bases and J gave up 0 bases, with 7 bases separating them. This CDR3 contains 14 residues. For the CDR3, the DNA is TGTGCCAGCAGCTTATCAGGTCTGAACACTGAAGCTTTCTTT. Residues: CASSLSGLNTEAFF.

The sample holds one count of this clone. The chain is built from TRBV9 and TRBJ1-2; TRBD1 might be the D (5 bases). V lost 3 bases and J lost 7, with 16 bases in between. The CDR3 sequence is 14 residues long. Germline lookup yields CDR1 SGDLS and CDR2 YYNGEE. The CDR3 loop reads CASSARRQGGGYTF. DNA of the CDR3: TGTGCCAGCAGCGCGAGGCGCCAGGGAGGTGGCTACACCTTC.

The CDR3: CASSTQGATDTQYF. CDR3 in DNA: TGTGCCAGCTCAACACAGGGAGCGACAGATACGCAGTATTTT. This sequence joins TRBV18 and TRBJ2-3, with TRBD1 as a possible D gene (6 bases). The CDR3 runs to 14 residues. The V end was cut by 5 bases, the J end by 3 bases, with 12 bases between. Germline CDR1 reads KGHSH; CDR2 reads LQKENI.

The chain recombines TRBV10-3 with TRBJ2-5, with D perhaps matching TRBD1 (6 bases). This CDR3 comprises 14 residues. Germline CDR1 reads ENHRY; CDR2 reads SYGVKD. Trimming took off 0 bases at V and 5 bases at J, with 10 bases between the two ends. This CDR3 reads CAISESTGMETQYF. The CDR3, as DNA: TGTGCCATCAGTGAGTCTACAGGGATGGAGACCCAGTACTTC.

The chain uses TRBV29-1 and TRBJ1-5; TRBD1 matches 7 bases. The length of the CDR3 is 13 residues. Germline V gives CDR1 SQVTM, CDR2 ANQGSEA. After removal of 2 bases from V and 3 bases from J, the junction contained 1 base not matched to a gene. CDR3 sequence (DNA): TGCAGCGTTGAAACAGGGGACAATCAGCCCCAGCATTTT. Translation gives CSVETGDNQPQHF.

The rearrangement links TRBV27 to TRBJ2-7; D is perhaps TRBD2 (5 bases). V was cut by 7 bases and J by 5 bases, with 15 bases left in between. The CDR3 spans 13 residues. Germline assignment: CDR1 MNHEY and CDR2 SMNVEV (reference sequence). Here the CDR3 DNA reads TGTGCCAGCAAACACGAGGGATTTGACGAGCAGTACTTC. As protein: CASKHEGFDEQYF.

The chain recombines TRBV30 with TRBJ2-2, with D unresolved. Germline V gene data show CDR1 as GTSNPN and CDR2 as SVGIG (reference sequence). CDR3 size: 14 residues. The V gene lost 3 bases and the J gene lost 3 bases, with 11 bases spanning the gap. The CDR3 here is CAWSAMQHTGELFF. CDR3 nucleotide sequence: TGTGCCTGGAGCGCTATGCAACACACCGGGGAGCTGTTTTTT.

About this clone: This CDR3 is also generated by other DNA sequences in the sample. The chain couples TRBV28 to TRBJ2-7; no reliable D call. The CDR3 has 11 residues. V shed 2 bases and J shed 2 bases, with 1 base lying between them. Germline V CDR1 and CDR2: MDHEN, SYDVKM. Written as DNA, the CDR3 is TGTGCCAGCAGTTTAGCCTACGAGCAGTACTTC. It specifies CASSLAYEQYF.

The V call is TRBV7-9, the J call TRBJ1-6; D is undetermined. CDR1 SEHNR and CDR2 FQNEAQ come from the germline V gene (reference sequence). V was shortened by 2 bases and J by 7 bases, with 9 bases between the two germline ends. The CDR3 totals 14 residues. The CDR3 is CASSLKGWNSPLHF. The CDR3 region has the DNA TGTGCCAGCAGCTTAAAGGGTTGGAATTCACCCCTCCACTTT.

The chain carries TRBV29-1 and TRBJ2-2, with D perhaps being TRBD1 or TRBD2 (6 bases each). The CDR3 is 14 residues long. With 7 bases removed from V and 1 base from J, the gap between germline ends came to 13 bases. CDR1 and CDR2 from the germline V gene are SQVTM and ANQGSEA. The CDR3: CSGRGILNTGELFF. The CDR3 DNA reads as TGCAGCGGGAGGGGGATATTGAACACCGGGGAGCTGTTTTTT.

This clone has only a few counts. The same CDR3 also results from other DNA sequences found in this sample. This rearrangement joins TRBV30 to TRBJ2-5; D gene unclear. Germline V lookup: CDR1 GTSNPN, CDR2 SVGIG (reference sequence). This CDR3 has 13 residues. V shed 2 bases and J shed 1 base, with 8 bases lying between them. DNA of the CDR3: TGTGCCTGGAGTCGCCAGCTCCAAGAGACCCAGTACTTC. Translation: CAWSRQLQETQYF.